The 2 T cell receptor beta chains below were found in one sample sequenced in a study of T cells in localized non-small cell lung cancer. Produced via immunoSEQ multiplex PCR; TCRdb's table is partial and in-frame only. Among tens of thousands of clones listed, around 73% were seen once. This specimen consisted of peripheral blood, obtained before any cancer treatment. The receptors shown here come from a male donor aged 60 or over with stage II squamous cell lung carcinoma.

The V call is TRBV19, the J call TRBJ2-7, with D perhaps TRBD1 or TRBD2 (5 bases each). The CDR3 runs to 13 residues. Trimming removed 4 bases from V and 7 bases from J, with 14 bases in between. The V gene's germline CDR1 is LNHDA and CDR2 SQIVND (reference sequence). CDR3 coding DNA: TGTGCCAGTAGTACGGGGCCCGCCAGGGAGCAGTACTTC. As protein: CASSTGPAREQYF.

This clone was recorded a few times. This chain joins TRBV7-2 and TRBJ2-7; 14 nucleotides match TRBD2. V lost 5 bases to trimming and J lost 6 bases; unmatched junction nucleotides: 6. CDR3 length: 15 amino acids. Germline CDR1 reads SGHTA; CDR2 reads FQGNSA. The CDR3 reads CASSINGLAGGEQYF. CDR3 nucleotides: TGTGCCAGCAGCATTAACGGACTAGCGGGAGGCGAGCAGTACTTC.